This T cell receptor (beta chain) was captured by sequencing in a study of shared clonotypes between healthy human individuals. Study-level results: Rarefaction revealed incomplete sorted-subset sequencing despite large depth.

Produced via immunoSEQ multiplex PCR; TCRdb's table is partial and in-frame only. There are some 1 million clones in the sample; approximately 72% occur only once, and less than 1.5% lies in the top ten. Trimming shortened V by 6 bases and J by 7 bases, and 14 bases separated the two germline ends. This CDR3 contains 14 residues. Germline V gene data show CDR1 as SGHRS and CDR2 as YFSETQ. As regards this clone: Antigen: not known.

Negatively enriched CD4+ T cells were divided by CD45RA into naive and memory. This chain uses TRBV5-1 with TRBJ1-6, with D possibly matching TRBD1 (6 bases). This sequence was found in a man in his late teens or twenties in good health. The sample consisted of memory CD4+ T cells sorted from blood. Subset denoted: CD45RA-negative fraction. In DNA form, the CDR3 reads TGCGCCAGCACTTACGTCCAGGGGAATTCACCCCTCCACTTT. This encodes CASTYVQGNSPLHF.